The TCR beta chain described here comes from a study of blood T cell repertoires in COVID-19. Clones were sequenced by immunoSEQ multiplex PCR, and TCRdb holds only the in-frame ones, with some missing. This sample has over 150,000 clones, with roughly nine tenths found just once. This receptor was identified in a man between 18 and 29 years old who had recovered from COVID-19. Sequenced input: peripheral blood.

The CDR3 here is CASSLGTTQETQYF. DNA for the CDR3: TGTGCCAGCAGCCTGGGGACTACCCAAGAGACCCAGTACTTC. V usage is TRBV5-6 and J usage is TRBJ2-5; 7 bases fit TRBD2. Germline-derived CDR1 and CDR2 are SGHDT and YYEEEE. CDR3 size: 14 residues. The trim removed 4 bases at V and 1 base at J, leaving 4 bases unmatched.